This TCR beta chain was profiled in a study of blood T cell repertoires in COVID-19. Overall study: Spain, Italy and the United States supplied samples that represented acute and convalescent COVID-19.

The authors' processing: How many nucleated cells were present was estimated from reference gene primer amplification. TCRdb's table, derived via immunoSEQ multiplex PCR, lists solely in-frame clones and lacks some. The V and J calls and the clone size are those of that table, but D and trimming were determined from the DNA. The sample yields about 360,000 clones, 75% to 90% seen once. The CDR3 contains 14 residues. The germline V gene has CDR1 LGHDT and CDR2 YNNKEL (reference sequence). J was trimmed by 3 bases and V by 4 bases; bases with no gene match: 4. The sample was peripheral blood. V is TRBV3-1 (or the pseudogene TRBV3-2) and J is TRBJ1-1; 8 bases align to TRBD1. This sequence originates from a woman aged 55 to 70 with COVID-19, enrolled during active disease. CDR3 nucleotides: TGTGCCAGCAGCCTGACAGGGGCGGACACTGAAGCTTTCTTT. Residues: CASSLTGADTEAFF.